Below, 18 T cell receptor beta chains from the same sample are listed, as sequenced in a study of blood T cell repertoires in COVID-19. Only in-frame clones appear in the TCRdb table, and some are missing; sequencing was by immunoSEQ multiplex PCR. Of some 450,000 clones listed, roughly 89% are singletons. Material: peripheral blood. The receptors stem from a man aged 18 to 35 with COVID-19, enrolled during active disease.

The V gene is TRBV21-1, the J gene TRBJ1-5; the table gives TRBD1 as D, unverified against the DNA. TRBV21-1 corresponds to a pseudogene. The CDR3 is 17 amino acids. CDR3 sequence reads: CASSDSTGPAPDQPQHF. Written as DNA, the CDR3 is TGTGCCAGCAGCGACTCGACAGGCCCCGCACCGGATCAGCCCCAGCATTTT.

This sequence joins TRBV19 and TRBJ1-2; TRBD1 matches at 7 bases. CDR1 is LNHDA, CDR2 SQIVND, per germline (reference sequence). Losses at the gene ends were 10 bases for V and 3 bases for J; bases not matched to a gene: 11. The CDR3 runs to 14 residues. The CDR3 loop is CATRPGTAYYGYTF. The CDR3 nucleotides read TGTGCCACCCGTCCCGGGACAGCGTACTATGGCTACACCTTC.

The gene calls are TRBV20-1 and TRBJ2-5; the D gene is possibly TRBD2 (5 bases). Germline lookup yields CDR1 DFQATT and CDR2 SNEGSKA (reference sequence). The CDR3 has 11 residues. Deletions cut 6 bases from V and 2 bases from J, with 7 bases between. The CDR3 protein is CSASGQETQYF. CDR3 in DNA: TGCAGTGCAAGCGGTCAAGAGACCCAGTACTTC.

This chain links TRBV6-6 with TRBJ2-5, with 7 bases lining up with TRBD1. Germline V gives CDR1 MNHNY, CDR2 SVGAGI (reference sequence). V was pared by 2 bases and J by 5 bases, with 11 bases of the junction left unmatched. This CDR3 is 16 amino acids long. CDR3 in DNA: TGTGCCAGCAGTTACCTTGGACAGGTCGAATGGGAGACCCAGTACTTC. Amino acid sequence: CASSYLGQVEWETQYF.

The genes are TRBV2 and TRBJ2-7; 10 bases line up with TRBD1. The CDR3 is 15 amino acids. The germline CDR1 and CDR2 sequences are SNHLY and FYNNEI. The V and J ends lost 0 bases and 4 bases, in that order; junction bases with no gene match: 3. This CDR3 is CASSEARDRGYEQYF. CDR3 DNA sequence: TGTGCCAGCAGTGAAGCGCGGGACAGGGGATACGAGCAGTACTTC.

This clone was observed a few times. The chain has TRBV18 and TRBJ1-1; 7 bases are a match to TRBD1. V shed 2 bases and J 0 bases; nucleotides not matched to a gene: 3. CDR3 length: 15 amino acids. Germline CDR1 is KGHSH and CDR2 is LQKENI. The CDR3 DNA reads TGTGCCAGCTCACCAACGGACAGGATGAACACTGAAGCTTTCTTT. Protein: CASSPTDRMNTEAFF.

This chain links TRBV7-2 with TRBJ2-2, with a possible D match to TRBD2 (6 bases). Between the trimmed V and J ends, which lost 5 bases and 2 bases, there was a span of 15 bases. CDR1 and CDR2 (germline): SGHTA, FQGNSA. CDR3 length: 16 residues. The CDR3 DNA reads as TGTGCCAGCAGCCGGGGTGGTAGCGGCAACACCGGGGAGCTGTTTTTT. This translates into CASSRGGSGNTGELFF.

This rearrangement joins TRBV7-8 to TRBJ2-1, with D possibly matching TRBD2 (5 bases). The CDR3 is made up of 17 amino acids. The V and J ends lost 1 base and 4 bases respectively, with 17 bases between them. Germline CDR1 is SGHVS and CDR2 is FQNEAQ. CDR3 residues: CASSLGARGNVYNEQFF. For the CDR3, the DNA is TGTGCCAGCAGCTTAGGAGCTCGGGGAAATGTGTACAATGAGCAGTTCTTC.

The chain carries TRBV2 and TRBJ1-4; possibly TRBD1 for D (5 bases). This CDR3 comprises 16 residues. Trimming removed 7 bases from V and 2 bases from J, with 17 bases in between. Germline values: CDR1 SNHLY, CDR2 FYNNEI. The CDR3 DNA reads TGTGCCAGCAATCGTTTATTGGGGGGGACTAATGAAAAACTGTTTTTT. Its translation is CASNRLLGGTNEKLFF.

This chain links TRBV9 with TRBJ2-3; D remains unclear. CDR1 SGDLS and CDR2 YYNGEE come from the germline V gene. This CDR3 is built from 12 residues. Trimming left V 3 bases short and J 8 bases short, with 10 bases between. The CDR3 reads CASSGDPGTQYF. CDR3 nucleotides: TGTGCCAGCAGCGGTGACCCGGGTACGCAGTATTTT.

The chain combines TRBV29-1 with TRBJ1-5; TRBD1 might be the D (5 bases). Germline V gives CDR1 SQVTM, CDR2 ANQGSEA. Trimming shortened V by 5 bases and J by 1 base, and 9 bases separated the two germline ends. This CDR3 contains 13 residues. The CDR3 DNA sequence: TGCAGCGTTACTGGGGGGAGCAATCAGCCCCAGCATTTT. Its protein product is CSVTGGSNQPQHF.

The V gene is TRBV4-1, the J gene TRBJ1-1; D is ambiguous. The germline gives CDR1 MGHRA, CDR2 YSYEKL. The CDR3 loop spans 11 amino acids. Deletions cut 0 bases from V and 8 bases from J, with 4 bases between. In DNA form, the CDR3 reads TGCGCCAGCAGCCAAGACAGGGAAGCTTTCTTT. Its translation is CASSQDREAFF.

The V and J genes are TRBV6-4 and TRBJ2-7; D is possibly TRBD1 (6 bases). Trimming removed 0 bases from V and 1 base from J, with 19 bases in between. Germline CDR1 is MRHNA and CDR2 is SNTAGT. There are 18 residues in the CDR3. The CDR3 spells CASSDSGCRTVLSYEQYF. CDR3 sequence (DNA): TGTGCCAGCAGTGACTCGGGGTGTCGGACAGTCCTTTCCTACGAGCAGTACTTC.

The V gene is TRBV6-5, the J gene TRBJ1-2, with TRBD1 as a possible D gene (6 bases). With 2 bases removed from V and 8 bases from J, the gap between germline ends came to 9 bases. The CDR3 extends over 12 amino acids. Germline-derived CDR1 and CDR2 are MNHEY and SVGAGI. The CDR3 coding sequence is TGTGCCAGCAGTTACCACAGGGACGGCTACACCTTC. It specifies CASSYHRDGYTF.

The chain recombines TRBV7-3 with TRBJ2-1, with 8 bases lining up with TRBD1. Germline assignment: CDR1 SGHTA and CDR2 FQGTGA. CDR3 length: 13 amino acids. V dropped 2 bases and J dropped 9; count of bases not matched to a gene: 3. As DNA, the CDR3 is TGTGCCAGCAGCTTAGGGACAGGCTCTGAGCAGTTCTTC. Residues: CASSLGTGSEQFF. The full variable domain, rest sourced from reference TRBV7-3 and TRBJ2-1, is GAGVSQTPSNKVTEKGKYVELRCDPISGHTALYWYRQSLGQGPEFLIYFQGTGAADDSGLPNDRFFAVRPEGSVSTLKIQRTERGDSAVYLCASSLGTGSEQFFGPGTRLTVL.

V usage is TRBV6-2 or TRBV6-3 and J usage is TRBJ2-5; 12 positions agree with TRBD2. From germline, CDR1 is MNHEY and CDR2 SVGEGT. The CDR3 length is 16 residues. V dropped 2 bases and J dropped 4; count of bases not matched to a gene: 5. The CDR3 sequence is CASSYLAGGQLETQYF. DNA for the CDR3: TGTGCCAGCAGTTACCTAGCGGGAGGGCAATTAGAGACCCAGTACTTC.

The CDR3 here is CASSLGQLDNSPLHF. In nucleotides, the CDR3 is TGCGCCAGCAGCCTGGGACAGCTCGATAATTCACCCCTCCACTTT. The chain combines TRBV5-1 with TRBJ1-6, with 7 bases that match TRBD1. V trimming: 4 bases; J trimming: 5 bases; junction bases outside the gene matches: 6. Per germline, CDR1 SGHRS and CDR2 YFSETQ. The CDR3 loop spans 15 amino acids.

This clone was seen a single time. V and J are TRBV28 and TRBJ2-7; D call uncertain. This CDR3 comprises 12 residues. Germline-derived CDR1 and CDR2 are MDHEN and SYDVKM. Trimming took off 2 bases at V and 0 bases at J, with 2 bases between the two ends. CDR3 protein: CASSLLSYEQYF. The CDR3 DNA reads TGTGCCAGCAGTTTACTCTCCTACGAGCAGTACTTC.